These T cell receptor beta chains were read from a single sample in a study of shared clonotypes between healthy human individuals. Clones were sequenced by immunoSEQ multiplex PCR, and TCRdb holds only the in-frame ones, with some missing. The sample holds around 2.1 million clones, roughly 91% seen once. The sample comprised naive CD8+ T cells from PBMCs. These receptors all come from a man between 18 and 35 years old in good health. Some clones in this sample may be carry-over from other donors' samples. The CDR3 runs from the conserved cysteine through the conserved F or W. D genes are given only for firm matches. Only part of the rows carry a size: once, few, many, or a class if the clone is expanded.

TGTGCCTGGAGTGAGCCTACAGGGCGGGGTGAAAAACTGTTTTTT CAWSEPTGRGEKLFF TRBV30 . TRBJ1-4 .
TGTGCCTGGTCTTGGCAGGGTGGGTCTGAAGCTTTCTTT CAWSWQGGSEAFF TRBV30 . TRBJ1-1 .
TGCGCCAGCAGCCAAGGGCTTTTAGGCGTCGATGAGCAGTTCTTC CASSQGLLGVDEQFF TRBV4-3 . TRBJ2-1 .
TGCGCCAGCAGCCAAGTTCCTCCTGAACTGGAGGCGAACACCGGGGAGCTGTTTTTT CASSQVPPELEANTGELFF TRBV4-1 . TRBJ2-2 .
TGTGCCAGCAGTACCAGGGGGGGTGGCTATGGCTACACCTTC CASSTRGGGYGYTF TRBV28 TRBD1 TRBJ1-2 .
TGTGCCAGCAGTGAAACGGGCAGGGGCTCCTACGAGCAGTACTTC CASSETGRGSYEQYF TRBV2 . TRBJ2-7 .
TGTGCCAGCAGTTTATCGGCCCCGGGGAGGGGCCGTGGCTACACCTTC CASSLSAPGRGRGYTF TRBV27 . TRBJ1-2 .
TGTGCCAGCAGCGCGGTGTTTTTAGGAAATTCACCCCTCCACTTT CASSAVFLGNSPLHF TRBV11-2 . TRBJ1-6 .
TGTGCCAGCAGTGAGACAGAGCCCTACGAGCAGTACTTC CASSETEPYEQYF TRBV2 . TRBJ2-7 .
TGTGCCACCAACAGAGGGACAGGGCCCGACGAGCAGTACTTC CATNRGTGPDEQYF TRBV15 TRBD1 TRBJ2-7 .
TGTGCCAGCAGCGTGGGGGGTTCAACTGAAGCTTTCTTT CASSVGGSTEAFF TRBV9 . TRBJ1-1 .
TGTGCCAGCAGTATTGACAGGATTGGATATGGCTACACCTTC CASSIDRIGYGYTF TRBV6-5 . TRBJ1-2 .
TGCGCCAGCAGCTTGTCGGGACAGGGGACCTATGGCTACACCTTC CASSLSGQGTYGYTF TRBV5-1 TRBD1 TRBJ1-2 .
TGTGCCAGCAGCGTAAACTCCCGCAGTTCCTACAATGAGCAGTTCTTC CASSVNSRSSYNEQFF TRBV9 . TRBJ2-1 .
TGTGCCAGCAGTCCGAACTCCCCTCCCTACGGCTACACCTTC CASSPNSPPYGYTF TRBV28 . TRBJ1-2 .
TGTGCCAGCAGCTTAGCAGTGTACGAGCAGTACTTC CASSLAVYEQYF TRBV11-2 . TRBJ2-7 once
TGTGCCAGCAGTATGTCTGAGAACACTGAAGCTTTCTTT CASSMSENTEAFF TRBV28 . TRBJ1-1 .
TGTGCCTCCTGTCTAGTTGTATCCGGGGAGCTGTTTTTT CASCLVVSGELFF TRBV19 . TRBJ2-2 .
TGTGCCAGCAGTGAATATATGGGCCGGTACACTGAAGCTTCCTTT CASSEYMGRYTEASF TRBV25-1 . TRBJ1-1 .
TGTGCCAGCAGTTCCCGACAGTCTTACAATGAGGGGCAGTTCTTC CASSSRQSYNEGQFF TRBV28 . TRBJ2-1 .
TGTGCCAGCAGTTTATTAGGTACTAGCGGACTGTACAATGAGCAGTTCTTC CASSLLGTSGLYNEQFF TRBV27 TRBD2 TRBJ2-1 .
TGTGCCTGCGACAGTCGTGGCTACACCTTC CACDSRGYTF TRBV30 . TRBJ1-2 .
TGTGCCAGCAGCTCTGGGCCCCCAGGCACTGAGCAGTTCTTC CASSSGPPGTEQFF TRBV9 . TRBJ2-1 once
TGTGCCAGCAGCTTAGGTCGGGGGCTCCTCGAGCAGTACTTC CASSLGRGLLEQYF TRBV11-2 . TRBJ2-7 .
TGTGCCAGCAATTCGGACAAGAGCACAGATACGCAGTATTTT CASNSDKSTDTQYF TRBV6-1 . TRBJ2-3 .
TGCGCCAGCAGCCAAGATCTGGAACTCCCTCAACGACATACGCAGTATTTT CASSQDLELPQRHTQYF TRBV4-3 . TRBJ2-3 .
TGTGCCAGCAGTTTATTTGCTAGGCCCTCCTACAATGAGCAGTTCTTC CASSLFARPSYNEQFF TRBV27 . TRBJ2-1 .
TGTGCCAGCAGCCCTCGACAGAAGAACACTGAAGCTTTCTTT CASSPRQKNTEAFF TRBV7-2 . TRBJ1-1 .
TGTGCCAGCAGTCACCTCGCCGGGACTAGGGGTTACAATGAGCAGTTCTTC CASSHLAGTRGYNEQFF TRBV28 TRBD2 TRBJ2-1 .
TGTGCCACCAGCGGCGAGTATGGGGCGGGGGGCACAGATACGCAGTATTTT CATSGEYGAGGTDTQYF TRBV15 TRBD2 TRBJ2-3 once
TGCGCCAGCAGCTTGATTCTAGCGGGAGTTGAGGGAGATACGCAGTATTTT CASSLILAGVEGDTQYF TRBV5-1 TRBD2 TRBJ2-3 .
TGTGCCAGCAGTTCCAGCGGGAGTCCAGATACGCAGTATTTT CASSSSGSPDTQYF TRBV27 TRBD2 TRBJ2-3 .
TGTGCCTGGAGTGGGGGACTAGCGTCCTCCTACGAGCAGTACTTC CAWSGGLASSYEQYF TRBV30 TRBD2 TRBJ2-7 .